This TCR beta chain was recovered during a study of blood T cell repertoires in COVID-19 (dated by TCRdb to 2019 to 2021). Some background on the complete study: Samples covering the acute and convalescent phases of COVID-19 were provided by collaborators in the United States, Italy and Spain. The dataset comprised deeply sampled blood TCRbeta repertoires from subjects exposed to, actively infected with, or recovered from COVID-19. The repertoires were released in a freely available public database intended as a resource for research on the immune response to SARS-CoV-2. The samples were drawn from the first 160 participants of the ongoing ImmuneRACE study and from 1,254 subjects provided by 6 global collaborators. HLA class I and class II types, where available, came from metadata supplied by the sample provider rather than from assay-based typing. A de-identified subject ID, COVID-19 status, age in years and sex were almost always included in the sample metadata. The prospective study material was composed of cDNA or gDNA derived from T cells, B-cell-depleted T cells, or PBMCs. The full study reports these points: Clinical and demographic metadata were provided uncurated, with the amount varying by source and participant.

TCRbeta CDR3 regions were amplified from genomic DNA by means of the immunoSEQ Assay, a bias-controlled multiplex PCR. For the original study's pipeline: The number of nucleated cells in each sample was estimated by amplification of reference gene primers within the assay. To quantify the absolute abundance of each unique TCRbeta CDR3 rearrangement, sequence reads were collapsed and filtered. For each sample, productive Simpson clonality was calculated as the square root of Simpson's diversity index across productive rearrangements. In TCRdb, the immuneACCESS table is reduced to in-frame sequences with V and J assigned. These tables do not hold every clone; where another copy was compared, an unresolved V gene accounts for under half, and the others remain unexplained. Clone size and V and J calls were adopted from that table, with D and trimming inferred from the DNA. The sample includes 150,000 or so clones, with roughly 73% observed a single time. The top ten hold roughly 9% of the sample.

On this clone: What this receptor recognizes is not known. The sample holds no much larger clone one base away, and base qualities are not on file.

Clipping removes 1 base from V and 4 bases from J, with 7 as the unmatched junction base count. CDR1 SEHNR and CDR2 FQNEAQ were looked up in the germline V gene (reference sequence). From the cysteine through the phenylalanine, the CDR3 covers 16 amino acids. The read is trimmed to its CDR3 DNA, 48 bases read in frame from base 1. Each collaborating institution followed its own protocols to collect whole blood in K2EDTA tubes. For TCRbeta analysis, collaborator samples were shipped as frozen whole blood, as isolated PBMCs, or as DNA extracted from either sample type. The specimen sequenced was peripheral blood. Recombination linked TRBV7-9 to TRBJ2-1, with 7 central nucleotides matching TRBD2. This receptor was identified in a woman aged 50 to 60 with active or convalescent COVID-19. The CDR3 loop reads CASSLGRLAQYNEQFF. The sequence in DNA is TGTGCCAGCAGCTTAGGCCGACTAGCACAATACAATGAGCAGTTCTTC.